The 13 T cell receptor beta chains reported below all come from one sample, sequenced in a study of metastatic and nonmetastatic thyroid tumors. TCRdb used MiXCR to call clones anew from the PCR reads. The sample consists of under 25,000 clones, 22% of them appearing once. No treatment of any kind had been given to any patient before thyroid surgery. The material sequenced was adjacent normal tissue. The origin of the receptors is a female donor with papillary thyroid cancer or a benign thyroid nodule (not recorded which). Some clones in this sample may be carry-over from other donors' samples.

The rearrangement joins TRBV10-3 to TRBJ1-6; no clear D. The V gene's germline CDR1 is ENHRY and CDR2 SYGVKD. CDR3 size: 14 residues. Trimming shortened V by 10 bases and J by 4 bases, and 14 bases separated the two germline ends. As DNA, the CDR3 is TGTGCCACCGGGCAGGACCGTTATAATTCACCCCTCCACTTT. Its protein is CATGQDRYNSPLHF.

This clone was counted many times. The chain has TRBV6-1 and TRBJ2-7; D is ambiguous. The CDR3 has 13 residues. The germline gives CDR1 MNHNS, CDR2 SASEGT. V was clipped by 4 bases and J by 3 bases, with 10 bases between them. The CDR3 DNA reads as TGTGCCAGCAGTGCAACAAATGGCTACGAGCAGTACTTC. Amino acids: CASSATNGYEQYF.

Only a few counts were recorded for this clone. The CDR3 region has the DNA TGTGCCACCAGTTTTCCCCTTGGGGACATAAACATTCAGTACTTC. The encoded protein is CATSFPLGDINIQYF. The V gene is TRBV15, the J gene TRBJ2-4; D may be TRBD1 (6 bases). The CDR3 runs 15 residues. CDR1 and CDR2 from the germline V gene are LNHNV and YYDKDF (reference sequence). Trimming pared 6 bases from V and 6 bases from J, leaving 18 bases between. Supplemented by reference TRBV15 and TRBJ2-4, the full variable domain reads DAMVIQNPRYQVTQFGKPVTLSCSQTLNHNVMYWYQQKSSQAPKLLFHYYDKDFNNEADTPDNFQSRRPNTSFCFLDIRSPGLGDTAMYLCATSFPLGDINIQYFGAGTRLSVL.

A few counts support this clone. The rearrangement links TRBV2 to TRBJ1-1; perhaps TRBD1 as D (5 bases). The CDR3 extends over 12 amino acids. V was trimmed by 3 bases and J by 5 bases, leaving 7 bases between them. Germline assignment: CDR1 SNHLY and CDR2 FYNNEI. The DNA of the CDR3 is TGTGCCAGCAGTGAGCGGGGGACTGAAGCTTTCTTT. This sequence encodes CASSERGTEAFF.

V usage is TRBV11-3 and J usage is TRBJ2-5, with D unresolved. The CDR3 extends over 15 amino acids. With 3 bases removed from V and 4 bases from J, the gap between germline ends came to 15 bases. In germline, CDR1 is SGHNT, CDR2 YENEEA. CDR3 DNA sequence: TGTGCCAGCAGCTTTGGCAGGTCTAGAAGAGAGACCCAGTACTTC. Protein: CASSFGRSRRETQYF.

The rearrangement links TRBV6-2 or TRBV6-3 to TRBJ2-7; TRBD2 matches at 15 bases. The CDR3 extends over 16 amino acids. Germline V lookup: CDR1 MNHEY, CDR2 SVGEGT. V dropped 6 bases and J dropped 1; count of bases not matched to a gene: 4. The CDR3 protein is CASRAGTSGRSYEQYV. The DNA for the CDR3 is TGTGCCAGCAGAGCCGGGACTAGCGGGAGGTCCTACGAGCAGTACGTC.

The V and J genes are TRBV20-1 and TRBJ2-5; D is perhaps TRBD2 (6 bases). This CDR3 region has 16 residues. V was pared by 0 bases and J by 0 bases, with 14 bases between. From germline, CDR1 is DFQATT and CDR2 SNEGSKA (reference sequence). For the CDR3, the DNA is TGCAGTGCTAGAGATCTCGGCGGGGCTAACCAAGAGACCCAGTACTTC. It is translated as CSARDLGGANQETQYF.

V gene TRBV19 combines with J gene TRBJ2-2; 13 bases line up with TRBD2. Trimming took 3 bases from V and 3 from J; bases not matched to a gene: 1. The CDR3 contains 16 residues. Germline V gene sequence: CDR1 LNHDA, CDR2 SQIVND (reference sequence). In nucleotides, the CDR3 is TGTGCCAGTAGTATTGGACTAGCGGGAGACACCGGGGAGCTGTTTTTT. Its translation is CASSIGLAGDTGELFF.

The J gene is TRBJ2-7, the V gene TRBV3-1; D is ambiguous. CDR1 and CDR2 (germline): LGHDT, YNNKEL (reference sequence). The V end lost 0 bases, the J end lost 2 bases, and 17 bases lay between the germline ends. The CDR3 runs to 17 residues. The CDR3 DNA reads as TGTGCCAGCAGCCAAGATAATGCAGGCCACGCACCCTACGAGCAGTACTTC. As protein: CASSQDNAGHAPYEQYF.

V gene TRBV2 combines with J gene TRBJ2-7, with D unresolved. The germline V gene encodes CDR1 SNHLY and CDR2 FYNNEI. V was shortened by 7 bases and J by 3 bases, with 10 bases between the two germline ends. This CDR3 is built from 12 residues. In nucleotides, the CDR3 is TGTGCCAGCACAGAGGACCTCTACGAGCAGTACTTC. This gives the protein CASTEDLYEQYF. The full variable domain, with the rest looked up from reference TRBV2 and TRBJ2-7, is EPEVTQTPSHQVTQMGQEVILRCVPISNHLYFYWYRQILGQKVEFLVSFYNNEISEKSEIFDDQFSVERPDGSNFTLKIRSTKLEDSAMYFCASTEDLYEQYFGPGTRLTVT.

This clone was recorded once. The rearrangement joins TRBV5-1 to TRBJ2-3; 12 bases are a match to TRBD2. The CDR3 sequence is 19 residues long. V was pared by 0 bases and J by 0 bases, with 8 bases of the junction left unmatched. Germline lookup yields CDR1 SGHRS and CDR2 YFSETQ. The CDR3 protein is CASSLVVASGRASTDTQYF. For the CDR3, the DNA is TGCGCCAGCAGCTTGGTAGTGGCTAGCGGGAGGGCTAGCACAGATACGCAGTATTTT.

Only a few counts were recorded for this clone. The chain uses TRBV6-1 and TRBJ2-7; D unresolved. CDR3 length equals 14 residues. The germline CDR1 and CDR2 sequences are MNHNS and SASEGT. V gave up 2 bases and J gave up 1 base, with 9 bases separating them. CDR3 nucleotides: TGTGCCAGCAGTGAAAGGCAGTGGTCCTACGAGCAGTACTTC. Translated: CASSERQWSYEQYF.

There are a few counts of this clone. The chain employs TRBV7-2 and TRBJ2-3; a possible D gene is TRBD2 (5 bases). This CDR3 has 14 residues. The germline V and J ends were trimmed by 2 bases and 2 bases, with 8 bases remaining between them. The V gene's germline CDR1 is SGHTA and CDR2 FQGNSA. The CDR3 spells CASSLTRDTDTQYF. The CDR3 DNA follows: TGTGCCAGCAGCTTAACGAGGGACACAGATACGCAGTATTTT.